These 4 T cell receptor beta chains originate from one sample sequenced in a study of shared clonotypes between healthy human individuals. CD45RO-negative cells were positively selected for CCR7, leaving out terminally differentiated effector memory CD45RA+ cells. Sequencing was performed with immunoSEQ multiplex PCR; in TCRdb, only in-frame clones are kept and a portion is missing. The repertoire consists of around 1.9 million clones, with roughly 93% occurring once and the leading ten covering under 2%. Sequenced input: naive CD8+ T cells from PBMCs. These receptors were collected from a man aged 18 to 30 in good health. Some clones in this sample may be carry-over from other donors' samples.

This sequence joins TRBV27 and TRBJ2-7; the match to TRBD1 covers 11 bases. CDR1 and CDR2 from the germline V gene are MNHEY and SMNVEV (reference sequence). Trimming took 5 bases from V and 5 from J; bases not matched to a gene: 11. The CDR3 sequence is 16 residues long. The DNA for the CDR3 is TGTGCCAGCAGTCCCGGCCCCGGACAGGGGGCCCACGAGCAGTACTTC. Residues: CASSPGPGQGAHEQYF.

CDR3 loop: CASSPTTSGRNSGANVLTF. DNA of the CDR3: TGCGCCAGCAGCCCGACTACTAGCGGGAGGAACTCTGGGGCCAACGTCCTGACTTTC. The chain links TRBV5-1 to TRBJ2-6; TRBD2 matches at 12 bases. The CDR3 runs to 19 residues. The germline V gene encodes CDR1 SGHRS and CDR2 YFSETQ. The V gene end was trimmed by 4 bases and the J gene end by 0 bases; junction bases not matched to a gene: 8.

V usage is TRBV28 and J usage is TRBJ2-7; TRBD1 matches at 7 bases. The V and J ends lost 3 bases and 6 bases, in that order; junction bases with no gene match: 8. CDR1 is MDHEN, CDR2 SYDVKM, per germline. The CDR3 sequence is 14 residues long. DNA for the CDR3: TGTGCCAGCAGTTTGCCCGGGACAGCCTTCGAGCAGTACTTC. This encodes CASSLPGTAFEQYF.

The chain recombines TRBV29-1 with TRBJ2-5; D is tentatively TRBD1 or TRBD2 (7 bases each). The better agreement between TRBJ2-7 and the DNA end casts doubt on the J call. CDR3 size: 13 residues. Germline V gives CDR1 SQVTM, CDR2 ANQGSEA. The CDR3 spells CSVQGGRTYEQYF. CDR3 coding DNA: TGCAGCGTCCAGGGGGGGCGGACGTACGAGCAGTACTTC.